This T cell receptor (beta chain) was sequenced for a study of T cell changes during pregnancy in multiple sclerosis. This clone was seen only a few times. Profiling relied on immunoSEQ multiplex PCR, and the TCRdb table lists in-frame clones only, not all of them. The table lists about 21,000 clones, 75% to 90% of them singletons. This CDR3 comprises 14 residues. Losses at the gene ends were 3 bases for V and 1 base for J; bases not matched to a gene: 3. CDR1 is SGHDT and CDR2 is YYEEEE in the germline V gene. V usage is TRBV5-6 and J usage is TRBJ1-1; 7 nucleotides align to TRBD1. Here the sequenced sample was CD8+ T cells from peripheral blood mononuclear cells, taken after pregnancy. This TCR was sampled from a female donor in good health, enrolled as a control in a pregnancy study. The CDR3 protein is CASSWGTANTEAFF. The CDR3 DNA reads TGTGCCAGCAGCTGGGGGACAGCGAACACTGAAGCTTTCTTT.